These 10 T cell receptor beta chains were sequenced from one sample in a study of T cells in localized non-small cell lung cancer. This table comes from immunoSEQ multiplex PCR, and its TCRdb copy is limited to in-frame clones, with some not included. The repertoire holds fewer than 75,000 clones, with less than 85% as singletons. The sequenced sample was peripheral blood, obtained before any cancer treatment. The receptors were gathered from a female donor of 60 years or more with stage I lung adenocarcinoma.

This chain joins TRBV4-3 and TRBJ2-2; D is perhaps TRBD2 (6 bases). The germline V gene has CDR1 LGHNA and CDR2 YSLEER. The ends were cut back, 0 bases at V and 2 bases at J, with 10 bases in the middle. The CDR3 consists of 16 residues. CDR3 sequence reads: CASSQDRGINTGELFF. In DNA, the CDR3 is TGCGCCAGCAGCCAAGATCGCGGGATCAACACCGGGGAGCTGTTTTTT.

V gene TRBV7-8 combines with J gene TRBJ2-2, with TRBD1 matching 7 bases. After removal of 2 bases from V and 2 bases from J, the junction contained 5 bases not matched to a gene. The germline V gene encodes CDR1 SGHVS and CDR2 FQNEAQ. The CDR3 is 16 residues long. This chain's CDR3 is CASSLSSGGNTGELFF. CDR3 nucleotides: TGTGCCAGCAGCTTAAGTTCAGGGGGAAACACCGGGGAGCTGTTTTTT.

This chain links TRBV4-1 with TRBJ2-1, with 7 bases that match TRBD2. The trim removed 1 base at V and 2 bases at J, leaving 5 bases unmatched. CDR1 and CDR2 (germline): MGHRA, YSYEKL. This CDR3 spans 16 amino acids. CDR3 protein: CASSQVGRGAYNEQFF. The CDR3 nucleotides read TGCGCCAGCAGCCAAGTTGGTCGGGGGGCCTACAATGAGCAGTTCTTC.

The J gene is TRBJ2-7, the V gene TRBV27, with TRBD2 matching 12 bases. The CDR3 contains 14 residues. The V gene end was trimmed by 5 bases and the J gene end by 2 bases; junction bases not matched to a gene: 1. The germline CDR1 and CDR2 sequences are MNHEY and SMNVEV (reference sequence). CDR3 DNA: TGTGCCAGCAGTCGGACTAGCGGGACCTACGAGCAGTACTTC. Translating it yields CASSRTSGTYEQYF.

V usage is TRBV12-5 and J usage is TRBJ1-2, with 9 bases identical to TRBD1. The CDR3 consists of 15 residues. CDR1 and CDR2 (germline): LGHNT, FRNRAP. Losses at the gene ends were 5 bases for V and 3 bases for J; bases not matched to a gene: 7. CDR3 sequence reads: CASGNSGTGYYGYTF. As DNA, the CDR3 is TGTGCTAGTGGTAACTCCGGGACAGGGTACTATGGCTACACCTTC. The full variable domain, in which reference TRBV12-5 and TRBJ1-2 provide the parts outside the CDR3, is DARVTQTPRHKVTEMGQEVTMRCQPILGHNTVFWYRQTMMQGLELLAYFRNRAPLDDSGMPKDRFSAEMPDATLATLKIQPSEPRDSAVYFCASGNSGTGYYGYTFGSGTRLTVV.

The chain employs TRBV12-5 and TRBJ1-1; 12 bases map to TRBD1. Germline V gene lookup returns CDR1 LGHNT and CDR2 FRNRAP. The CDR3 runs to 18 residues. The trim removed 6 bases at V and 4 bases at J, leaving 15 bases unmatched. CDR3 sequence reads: CASGPDPGQGAGSTEAFF. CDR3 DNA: TGTGCTAGTGGCCCCGACCCGGGACAGGGGGCCGGGAGCACTGAAGCTTTCTTT.

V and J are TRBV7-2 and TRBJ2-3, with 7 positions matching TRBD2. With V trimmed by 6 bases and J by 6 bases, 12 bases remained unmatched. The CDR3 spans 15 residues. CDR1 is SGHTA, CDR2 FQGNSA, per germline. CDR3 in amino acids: CASRLQQREFDTQYF. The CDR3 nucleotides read TGTGCCAGCAGGCTTCAACAGCGGGAATTTGATACGCAGTATTTT.

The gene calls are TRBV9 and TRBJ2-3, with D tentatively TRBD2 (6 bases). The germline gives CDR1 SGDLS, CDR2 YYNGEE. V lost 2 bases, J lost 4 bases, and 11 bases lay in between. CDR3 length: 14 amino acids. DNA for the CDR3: TGTGCCAGCAGCGTTAGACTAGGAGCAGATACGCAGTATTTT. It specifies CASSVRLGADTQYF.

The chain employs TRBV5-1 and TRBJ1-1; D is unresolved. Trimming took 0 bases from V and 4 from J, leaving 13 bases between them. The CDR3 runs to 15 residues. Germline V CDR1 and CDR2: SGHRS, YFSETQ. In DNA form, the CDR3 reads TGCGCCAGCAGCTTGGGTGGGAATCCGCTCACTGAAGCTTTCTTT. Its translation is CASSLGGNPLTEAFF.

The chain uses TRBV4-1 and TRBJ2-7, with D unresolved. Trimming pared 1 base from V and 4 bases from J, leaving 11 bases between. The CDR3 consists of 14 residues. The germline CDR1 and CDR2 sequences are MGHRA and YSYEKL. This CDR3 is CASSQGENSYEQYF. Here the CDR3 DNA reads TGCGCCAGCAGCCAAGGTGAGAATTCTTACGAGCAGTACTTC.